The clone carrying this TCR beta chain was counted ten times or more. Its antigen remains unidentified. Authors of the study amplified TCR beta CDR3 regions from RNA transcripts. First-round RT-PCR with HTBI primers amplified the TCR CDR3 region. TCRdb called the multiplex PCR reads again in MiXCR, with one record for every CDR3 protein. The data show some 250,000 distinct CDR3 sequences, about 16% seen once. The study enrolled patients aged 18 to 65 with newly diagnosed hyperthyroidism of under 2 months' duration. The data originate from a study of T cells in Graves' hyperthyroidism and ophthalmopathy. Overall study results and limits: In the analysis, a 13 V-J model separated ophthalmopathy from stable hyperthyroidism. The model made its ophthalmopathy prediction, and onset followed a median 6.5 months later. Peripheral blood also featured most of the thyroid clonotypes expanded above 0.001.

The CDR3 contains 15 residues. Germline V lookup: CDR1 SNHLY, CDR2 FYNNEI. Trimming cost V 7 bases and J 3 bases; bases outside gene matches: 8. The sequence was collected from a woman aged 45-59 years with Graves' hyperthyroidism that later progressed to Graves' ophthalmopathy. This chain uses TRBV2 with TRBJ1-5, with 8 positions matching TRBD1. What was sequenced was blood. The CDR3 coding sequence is TGTGCCAGCACCCCAGACAGGGGCAACAATCAGCCCCAGCATTTT. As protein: CASTPDRGNNQPQHF. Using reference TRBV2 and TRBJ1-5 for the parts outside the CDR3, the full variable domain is EPEVTQTPSHQVTQMGQEVILRCVPISNHLYFYWYRQILGQKVEFLVSFYNNEISEKSEIFDDQFSVERPDGSNFTLKIRSTKLEDSAMYFCASTPDRGNNQPQHFGDGTRLSIL.